The 2 T cell receptor beta chains given below trace back to one sample, sequenced in a study of shared clonotypes between healthy human individuals. Libraries were prepared by immunoSEQ multiplex PCR; TCRdb keeps only in-frame clonotypes and omits some of them. Among roughly 1.4 million clones listed, less than 99% were seen once. Sequencing was performed on naive CD4+ T cells sorted from blood. Sample subset: CD45RA+ positively selected. Every receptor here comes from a young man in good health.

The chain combines TRBV7-2 with TRBJ1-5; 9 positions agree with TRBD1. Germline V CDR1 and CDR2: SGHTA, FQGNSA. This CDR3 comprises 17 residues. J gave up 3 bases and V 5 bases, and 11 bases lay outside the gene matches. This CDR3 reads CASSPSPRTGVNQPQHF. CDR3 nucleotide sequence: TGTGCCAGCAGCCCTTCGCCCCGGACAGGGGTCAATCAGCCCCAGCATTTT. The full variable domain, rest sourced from reference TRBV7-2 and TRBJ1-5, is GAGVSQSPSNKVTEKGKDVELRCDPISGHTALYWYRQSLGQGLEFLIYFQGNSAPDKSGLPSDRFSAERTGGSVSTLTIQRTQQEDSAVYLCASSPSPRTGVNQPQHFGDGTRLSIL.

The chain recombines TRBV5-1 with TRBJ2-3; TRBD1 might be the D (5 bases). V was trimmed by 0 bases and J by 4 bases, leaving 18 bases between them. The CDR3 length is 17 residues. CDR1 and CDR2 from the germline V gene are SGHRS and YFSETQ. CDR3 amino acids: CASSLAGRTHMSDTQYF. CDR3 sequence (DNA): TGCGCCAGCAGCTTGGCCGGGCGGACACACATGTCAGATACGCAGTATTTT.